What follows is one T cell receptor beta chain and its context. Its specificity is unknown. The data were produced by immunoSEQ multiplex PCR, yet TCRdb's version contains in-frame clones alone and is incomplete. The table lists 330,000 or so clones, 85% to 90% of them singletons, with around 5% in the top ten. The sample comes from a study of Ad26.COV2.S vaccination and SARS-CoV-2 variants. Study details: The authors gave Ad26.COV2.S intramuscularly, either once or twice 56 days apart. Study conclusions and caveats: Vaccine recipients showed a spike-specific TCR breadth that was higher than in placebo recipients. Analyses that measured TCR breadth and depth may have underestimated total T cell responses.

After removal of 1 base from V and 8 bases from J, the junction contained 8 bases not matched to a gene. Germline CDR1 and CDR2: SEHNR and FQNEAQ (reference sequence). The CDR3 sequence is 15 residues long. Documented treatment: around 19 received Ad26.COV2.S at low or high dose, single or two shots; roughly 5 received placebo; per-sample allocation not given. Each sample was drawn 63 days after the first injection (of vaccine or placebo). Spike of the Wuhan-strain SARS-CoV-2 was expressed by an Ad26 vector, which formed the vaccine. The sample in question was peripheral blood, obtained in a trial of Ad26.COV2.S vaccine versus placebo. The TCR sequence derives from a person between 18 and 65 years old who received the Ad26.COV2.S COVID-19 vaccine or a placebo. This sequence joins TRBV7-9 and TRBJ2-3; 8 nucleotides agree with TRBD2. CDR3 loop: CASSLGGSSGGTQYF. The CDR3 nucleotides are TGTGCCAGCAGCTTAGGAGGGTCGAGCGGGGGTACGCAGTATTTT.